This T cell receptor beta chain was obtained from a study of blood T cell repertoires in COVID-19. Study as a whole: Donors in the United States, Italy and Spain gave samples during acute or convalescent COVID-19. T cells, B-cell-depleted T cells, or PBMCs provided the cDNA or gDNA that served as material.

In the study's own analysis: Using reference gene primer amplification, nucleated cell counts were estimated. Here immunoSEQ multiplex PCR was the method, and the copy in TCRdb shows in-frame clones only, minus some. D and trimming were read from the DNA, whereas the V and J calls and clone size are those reported in that table. The data hold around 200,000 clones, with around 81% observed a single time. Participants had their cohort set by participant-reported clinical history. The CDR3 is 14 residues long. Germline lookup yields CDR1 PRHDT and CDR2 FYEKMQ (reference sequence). The V gene lost 3 bases and the J gene lost 2 bases, with 10 bases spanning the gap.

This chain joins TRBV13 and TRBJ1-1; D remains ambiguous. The sequence came from a woman aged 40 to 50 with acute COVID-19. The sample taken for sequencing was PBMCs or T cells enriched from blood (not recorded which). CDR3 DNA sequence: TGTGCCAGCAGCTTCAACCAGGTTAACACTGAAGCTTTCTTT. The encoded protein is CASSFNQVNTEAFF.